This T cell receptor beta chain was profiled in a study of T cells expressing NK-cell markers. In the study overall: From sorted CD3+CD56+NKG2C+, CD3+CD56+NKG2C- and CD3+CD56-NKG2C+ T cells came the TCR beta repertoires. One of the eight sequenced donors was seronegative, whereas the other seven were HCMV-seropositive.

Study conclusions and caveats: Uncertainty persisted over the HCMV specificity of expanded NKG2C+ T cell clones.

For this clonotype: Antigen: not known.

Using the 5' RACE reads, TCRdb records one entry per CDR3 protein without DNA. This sample's table has 250,000 or so distinct CDR3 sequences. The germline CDR1 and CDR2 sequences are SEHNR and FQNEAQ (reference sequence). The length of the CDR3 is 12 residues. The material sequenced was blood T cells: a sorted CD56 or NKG2C T cell subset, CD4+ or CD8+ T cells, or bulk PBMC T cells (not recorded which). The chain is built from TRBV7-9 and TRBJ1-2; TCRdb designates TRBD1, a call that cannot be tested without DNA. The clonotype was recovered from a woman aged 18 to 75 in good health. CDR3 amino acids: CASSTRVAGYTF.